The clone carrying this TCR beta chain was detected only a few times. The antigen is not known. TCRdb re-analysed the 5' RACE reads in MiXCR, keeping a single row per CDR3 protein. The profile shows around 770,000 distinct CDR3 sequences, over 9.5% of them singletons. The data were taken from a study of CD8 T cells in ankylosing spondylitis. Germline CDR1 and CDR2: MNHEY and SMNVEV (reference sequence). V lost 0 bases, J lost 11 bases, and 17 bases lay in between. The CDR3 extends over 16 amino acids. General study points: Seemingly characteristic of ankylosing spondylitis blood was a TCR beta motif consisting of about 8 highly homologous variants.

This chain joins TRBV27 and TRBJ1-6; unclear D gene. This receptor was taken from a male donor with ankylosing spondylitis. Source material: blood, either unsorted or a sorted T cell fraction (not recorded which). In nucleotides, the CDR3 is TGTGCCAGCAGTTTATCGGCGCGTCTAATACGCACACCCCTCCACTTT. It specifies CASSLSARLIRTPLHF.